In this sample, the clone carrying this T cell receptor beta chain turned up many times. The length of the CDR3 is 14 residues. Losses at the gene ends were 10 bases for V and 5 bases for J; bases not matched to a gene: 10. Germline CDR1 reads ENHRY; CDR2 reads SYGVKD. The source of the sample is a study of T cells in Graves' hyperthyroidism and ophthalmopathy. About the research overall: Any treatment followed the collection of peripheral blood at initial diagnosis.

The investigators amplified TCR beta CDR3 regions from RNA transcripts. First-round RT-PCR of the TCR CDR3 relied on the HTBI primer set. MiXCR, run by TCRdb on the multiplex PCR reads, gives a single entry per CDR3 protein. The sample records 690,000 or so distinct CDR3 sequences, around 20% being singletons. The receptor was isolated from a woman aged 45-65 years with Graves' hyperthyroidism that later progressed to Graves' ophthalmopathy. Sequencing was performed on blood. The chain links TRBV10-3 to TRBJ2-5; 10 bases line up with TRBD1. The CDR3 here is CATRDRGEGETQYF. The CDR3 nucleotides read TGTGCCACCCGGGACAGGGGAGAGGGCGAGACCCAGTACTTC.